This TCR beta chain appears in the sequencing data of a study of Ad26.COV2.S vaccination and SARS-CoV-2 variants. The treatment denotes: about 20 received Ad26.COV2.S at low or high dose, single or two shots; 5 received placebo; per-sample allocation not given. Day 63 following the first vaccine or placebo injection was when the samples were taken. Profiling relied on immunoSEQ multiplex PCR, and the TCRdb table lists in-frame clones only, not all of them. The data hold a few hundred thousand clones, with around 92% observed a single time. The J segment lost 9 bases and the V segment lost 6 bases, leaving 10 bases of the junction unmatched. CDR3 size: 15 residues. Germline assignment: CDR1 MDHEN and CDR2 SYDVKM.

Specimen: peripheral blood, collected in a trial of Ad26.COV2.S vaccine versus placebo. This clonotype was obtained from a person aged 18-60 years who received the Ad26.COV2.S COVID-19 vaccine or a placebo. V gene TRBV28 combines with J gene TRBJ2-1; 11 positions agree with TRBD2. The CDR3 DNA sequence: TGTGCCAGCAGGGTAGCGGGGGGGCCTAGTGGTGAGCAGTTCTTC. This encodes CASRVAGGPSGEQFF. The entire variable domain, with the rest obtained from reference TRBV28 and TRBJ2-1, is as follows: DVKVTQSSRYLVKRTGEKVFLECVQDMDHENMFWYRQDPGLGLRLIYFSYDVKMKEKGDIPEGYSVSREKKERFSLILESASTNQTSMYLCASRVAGGPSGEQFFGPGTRLTVL.